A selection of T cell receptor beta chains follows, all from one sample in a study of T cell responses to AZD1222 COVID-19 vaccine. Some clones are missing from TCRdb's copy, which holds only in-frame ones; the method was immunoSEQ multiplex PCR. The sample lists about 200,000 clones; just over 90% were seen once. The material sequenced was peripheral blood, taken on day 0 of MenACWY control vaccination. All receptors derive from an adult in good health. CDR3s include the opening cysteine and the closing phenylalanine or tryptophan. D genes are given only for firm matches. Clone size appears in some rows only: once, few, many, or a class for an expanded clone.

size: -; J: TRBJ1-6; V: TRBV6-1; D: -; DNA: TGTGCCAGCGGTGACAGGTCCTATAATTCACCCCTCCACTTT; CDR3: CASGDRSYNSPLHF
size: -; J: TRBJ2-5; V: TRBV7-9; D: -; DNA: TGTGCCAGCAGTTTAGACCGGGTCTTTGAAGAGACCCAGTACTTC; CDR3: CASSLDRVFEETQYF
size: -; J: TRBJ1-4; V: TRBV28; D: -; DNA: TGTGCCAGCAGTTTAGACGGGGCAGAGGGTGAAAAACTGTTTTTT; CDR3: CASSLDGAEGEKLFF
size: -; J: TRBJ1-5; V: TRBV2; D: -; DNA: TGTGCCACCCGCCTGGGGCCTCTTGGACAGCCCCAGCATTTT; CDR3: CATRLGPLGQPQHF
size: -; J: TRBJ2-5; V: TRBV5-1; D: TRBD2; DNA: TGCGCCAGCAGCTACCGAGCGGGGGGCTCGGAGACCCAGTACTTC; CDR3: CASSYRAGGSETQYF
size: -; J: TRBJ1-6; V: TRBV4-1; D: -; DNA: TGCGCCAGCAGCCAAGCAGGGATTTCACCCCTCCACTTT; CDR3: CASSQAGISPLHF
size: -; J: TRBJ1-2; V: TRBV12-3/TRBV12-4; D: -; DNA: TGTGCCAGCAGCCAGACAAGACGAGGCTACACCTTC; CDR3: CASSQTRRGYTF
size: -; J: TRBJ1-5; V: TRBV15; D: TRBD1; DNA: TGTGCCACCAGCATCCGGGAGGGGGCTCAGCCCCAGCATTTT; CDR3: CATSIREGAQPQHF
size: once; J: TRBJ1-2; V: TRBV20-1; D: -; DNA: TGCAGTGCTAGGGTGGGGGGAGGCTACACCTTC; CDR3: CSARVGGGYTF
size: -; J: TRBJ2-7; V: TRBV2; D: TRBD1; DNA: TGTGCCAGCAGCCGACAGGGGGGCTTCTACGAGCAGTACTTC; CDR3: CASSRQGGFYEQYF
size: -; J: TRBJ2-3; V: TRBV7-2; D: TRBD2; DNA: TGTGCCAGCAGCCAGCTAGCGGGGTTGGATACGCAGTATTTT; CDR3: CASSQLAGLDTQYF
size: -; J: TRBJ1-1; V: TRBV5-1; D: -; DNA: TGCGCCAGCAGCGGGGACAAGAAGAACACTGAAGCTTTCTTT; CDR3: CASSGDKKNTEAFF
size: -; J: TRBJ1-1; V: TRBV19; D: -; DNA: TGTGCCAGTTTGAGGACAGACTTCAACACTGAAGCTTTCTTT; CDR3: CASLRTDFNTEAFF
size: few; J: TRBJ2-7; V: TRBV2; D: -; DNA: TGTGCCAGCAGTGTCTCCACCTACGAGCAGTACTTC; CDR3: CASSVSTYEQYF
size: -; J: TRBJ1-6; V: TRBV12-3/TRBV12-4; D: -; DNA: TGTGCCAGCAGTTTAAAGAGATCACCCCTCCACTTT; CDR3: CASSLKRSPLHF
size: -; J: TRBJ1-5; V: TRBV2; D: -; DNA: TGTGCCAGCAGCCCACAGGCCAATCAGCCCCAGCATTTT; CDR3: CASSPQANQPQHF
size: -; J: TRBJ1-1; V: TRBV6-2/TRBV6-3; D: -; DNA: TGTGCCAGCAGTTACCCTCAGGCCTCGGTGAACACTGAAGCTTTCTTT; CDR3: CASSYPQASVNTEAFF